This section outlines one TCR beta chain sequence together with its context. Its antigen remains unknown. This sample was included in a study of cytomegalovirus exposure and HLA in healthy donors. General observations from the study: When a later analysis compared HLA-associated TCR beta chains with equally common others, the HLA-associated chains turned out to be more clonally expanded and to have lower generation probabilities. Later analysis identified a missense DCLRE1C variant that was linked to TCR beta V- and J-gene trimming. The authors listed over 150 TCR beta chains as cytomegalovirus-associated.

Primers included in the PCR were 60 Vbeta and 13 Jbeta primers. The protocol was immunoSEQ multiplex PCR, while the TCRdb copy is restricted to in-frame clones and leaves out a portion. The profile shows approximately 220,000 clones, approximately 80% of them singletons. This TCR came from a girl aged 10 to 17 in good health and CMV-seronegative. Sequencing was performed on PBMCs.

As DNA, the CDR3 is TGTGCCAGCAGCTCCGTGGGGGCGCGAAGGGGCACTGAAGCTTTCTTT. It encodes CASSSVGARRGTEAFF. The chain couples TRBV7-2 to TRBJ1-1, with a weak D call TRBD1 (6 bases). The CDR3 is 16 residues long. The germline CDR1 and CDR2 sequences are SGHTA and FQGNSA. V was cut by 4 bases and J by 4 bases, with 19 bases left in between.